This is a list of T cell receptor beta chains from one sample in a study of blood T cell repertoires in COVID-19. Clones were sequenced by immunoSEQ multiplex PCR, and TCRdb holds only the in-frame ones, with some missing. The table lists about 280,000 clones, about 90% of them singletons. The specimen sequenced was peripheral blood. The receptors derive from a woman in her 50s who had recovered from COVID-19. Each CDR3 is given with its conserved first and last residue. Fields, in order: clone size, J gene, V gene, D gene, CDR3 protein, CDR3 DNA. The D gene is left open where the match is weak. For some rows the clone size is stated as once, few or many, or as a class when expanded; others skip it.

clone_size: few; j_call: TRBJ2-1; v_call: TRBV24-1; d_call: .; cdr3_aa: CATSGSTGNEQFF; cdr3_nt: TGTGCCACCAGTGGTTCGACAGGCAATGAGCAGTTCTTC
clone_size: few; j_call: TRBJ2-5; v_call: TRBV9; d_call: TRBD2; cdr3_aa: CASSVATGGVGETQYF; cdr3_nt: TGTGCCAGCAGCGTAGCTACGGGGGGGGTCGGAGAGACCCAGTACTTC
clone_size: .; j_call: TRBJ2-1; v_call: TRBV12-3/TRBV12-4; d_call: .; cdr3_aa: CASSSLPYNEQFF; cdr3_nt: TGTGCCAGCAGTTCCCTCCCTTACAATGAGCAGTTCTTC
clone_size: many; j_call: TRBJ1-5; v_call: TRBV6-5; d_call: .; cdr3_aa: CASSPDYSNQPQHF; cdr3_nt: TGTGCCAGCAGTCCAGACTATAGCAATCAGCCCCAGCATTTT
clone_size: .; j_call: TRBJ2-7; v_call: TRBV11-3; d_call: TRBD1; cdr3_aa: CASSLARGLEQYF; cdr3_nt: TGTGCCAGCAGCTTAGCAAGGGGGCTCGAGCAGTACTTC
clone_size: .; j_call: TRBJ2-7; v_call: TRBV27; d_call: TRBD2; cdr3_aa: CASRSLAGVLGEQYF; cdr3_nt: TGTGCCAGCAGATCCCTAGCGGGAGTGCTGGGGGAGCAGTACTTC
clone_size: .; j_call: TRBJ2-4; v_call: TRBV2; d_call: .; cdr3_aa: CASSELVSGIQYF; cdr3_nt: TGTGCCAGCAGTGAGCTGGTCTCGGGCATTCAGTACTTC
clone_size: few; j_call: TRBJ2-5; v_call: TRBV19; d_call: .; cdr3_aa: CASSLSRETQYF; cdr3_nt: TGTGCCAGTAGTCTCTCTCGGGAGACCCAGTACTTC
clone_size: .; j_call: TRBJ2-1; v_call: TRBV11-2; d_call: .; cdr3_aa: CASSLLAFSSYNEQFF; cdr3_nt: TGTGCCAGCAGCTTATTAGCTTTTAGCTCCTACAATGAGCAGTTCTTC
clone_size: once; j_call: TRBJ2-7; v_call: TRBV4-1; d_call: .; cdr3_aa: CASSQVGEEYEQYF; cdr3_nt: TGCGCCAGCAGCCAAGTTGGTGAGGAATACGAGCAGTACTTC
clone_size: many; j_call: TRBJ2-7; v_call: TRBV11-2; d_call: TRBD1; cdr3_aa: CASSNGQGLAYEQYF; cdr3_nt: TGTGCCAGCAGCAACGGACAGGGACTGGCCTACGAGCAGTACTTC
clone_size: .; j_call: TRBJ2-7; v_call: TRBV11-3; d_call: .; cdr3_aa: CASTASGREDNSYEQYF; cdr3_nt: TGTGCCAGCACCGCCTCGGGGAGAGAAGATAATTCCTACGAGCAGTACTTC
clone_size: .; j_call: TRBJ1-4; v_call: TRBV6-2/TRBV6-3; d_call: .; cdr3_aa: CASSYSRGELFF; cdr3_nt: TGTGCCAGCAGTTACTCTCGGGGAGAACTGTTTTTT
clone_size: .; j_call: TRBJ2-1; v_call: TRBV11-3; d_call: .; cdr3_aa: CASSLEIGRPTFF; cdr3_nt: TGTGCCAGCAGCTTAGAAATCGGGAGACCCACATTCTTC
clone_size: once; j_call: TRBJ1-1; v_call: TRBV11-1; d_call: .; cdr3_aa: CASSLRRGTEAFF; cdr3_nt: TGTGCCAGCAGCTTACGACGGGGCACTGAAGCTTTCTTT
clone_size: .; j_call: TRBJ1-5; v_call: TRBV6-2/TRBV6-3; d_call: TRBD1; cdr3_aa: CASSTTGGQGQPQHF; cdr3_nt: TGTGCCAGCAGTACGACAGGGGGCCAGGGACAGCCCCAGCATTTT
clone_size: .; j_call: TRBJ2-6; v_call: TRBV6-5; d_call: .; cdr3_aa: CASRPPFSGVLTF; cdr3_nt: TGTGCCAGCAGACCTCCCTTTAGTGGCGTCCTGACTTTC
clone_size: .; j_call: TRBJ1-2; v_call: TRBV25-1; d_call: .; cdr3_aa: CASSHLGSPSGGYTF; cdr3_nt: TGTGCCAGCAGTCACCTGGGGAGCCCATCCGGGGGCTACACCTTC
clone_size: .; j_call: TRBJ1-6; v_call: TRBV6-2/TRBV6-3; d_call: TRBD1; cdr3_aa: CASSKTGTPRPKPGPLHF; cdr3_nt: TGTGCCAGCAGTAAGACAGGGACTCCGAGGCCTAAACCAGGGCCCCTCCACTTT
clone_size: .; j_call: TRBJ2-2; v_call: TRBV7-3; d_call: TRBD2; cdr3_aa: CASSPPGGRTTGELFF; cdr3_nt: TGTGCCAGCAGCCCACCTGGCGGGAGGACCACCGGGGAGCTGTTTTTT
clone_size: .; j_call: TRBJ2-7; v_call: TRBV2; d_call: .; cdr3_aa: CARTTNSYEQYF; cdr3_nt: TGTGCCAGAACGACAAACTCCTACGAGCAGTACTTC
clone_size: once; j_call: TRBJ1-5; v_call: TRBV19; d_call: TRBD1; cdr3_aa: CASSIHRGRSNQPQHF; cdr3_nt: TGTGCCAGTAGTATTCACAGGGGGAGAAGCAATCAGCCCCAGCATTTT
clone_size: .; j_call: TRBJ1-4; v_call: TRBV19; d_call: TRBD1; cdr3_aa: CASSPGGLTNEKLFF; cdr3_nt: TGTGCCAGTAGTCCAGGGGGGCTCACTAATGAAAAACTGTTTTTT
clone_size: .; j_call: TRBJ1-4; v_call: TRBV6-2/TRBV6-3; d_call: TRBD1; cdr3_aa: CASRPAPGQGIRATNEKLFF; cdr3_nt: TGTGCCAGCAGACCTGCCCCGGGACAGGGAATCAGGGCAACTAATGAAAAACTGTTTTTT
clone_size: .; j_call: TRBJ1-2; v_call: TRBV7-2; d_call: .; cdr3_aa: CASSQGGVNYGYTF; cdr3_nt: TGTGCCAGCAGTCAAGGGGGGGTTAACTATGGCTACACCTTC
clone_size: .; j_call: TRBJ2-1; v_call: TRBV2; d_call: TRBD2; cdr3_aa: CASSAAGTTEQFF; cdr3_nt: TGTGCCAGCAGCGCCGCTGGGACTACCGAGCAGTTCTTC
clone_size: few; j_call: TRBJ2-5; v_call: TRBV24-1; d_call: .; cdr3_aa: CATSDFGRDETQYF; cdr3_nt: TGTGCCACCAGTGATTTCGGCAGGGATGAGACCCAGTACTTC
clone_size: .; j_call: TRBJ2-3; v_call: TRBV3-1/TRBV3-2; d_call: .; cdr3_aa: CASSPRGLTRDTQYF; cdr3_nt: TGTGCCAGCAGCCCCAGGGGACTAACTCGAGATACGCAGTATTTT
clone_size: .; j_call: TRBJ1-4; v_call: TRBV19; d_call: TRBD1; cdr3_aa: CASSSKGGATEKLFF; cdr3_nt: TGTGCCAGTAGTTCGAAAGGGGGCGCGACGGAAAAACTGTTTTTT
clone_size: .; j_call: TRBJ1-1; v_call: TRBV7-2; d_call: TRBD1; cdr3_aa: CASRRDSKLEAFF; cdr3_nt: TGTGCCAGCAGAAGGGACAGCAAACTTGAAGCTTTCTTT
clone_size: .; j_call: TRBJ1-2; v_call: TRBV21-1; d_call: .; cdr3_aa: CASSIGGTNYGYTF; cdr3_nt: TGTGCCAGCAGCATTGGCGGTACTAACTATGGCTACACCTTC
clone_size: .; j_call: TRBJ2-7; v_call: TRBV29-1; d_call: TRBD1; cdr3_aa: CSVEDRALTYEQYF; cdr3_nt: TGCAGCGTTGAGGACAGGGCCTTGACCTACGAGCAGTACTTC